This entry lists 10 T cell receptor beta chains sequenced from one sample in a study of T cell repertoires in ileal Crohn's disease. Time point: proximal margin of the surgical specimen (macroscopically non-inflamed). Clones were read by immunoSEQ multiplex PCR, and TCRdb kept only the in-frame ones, dropping some. This sample has 4,000 or so clones, with roughly 72% found just once. The source material was ileal tissue. These receptors were collected from an adult with Crohn's disease.

This CDR3 reads CASSEAVETQYF. The CDR3 coding sequence is TGTGCCAGCAGTGAAGCCGTAGAGACCCAGTACTTC. The chain links TRBV2 to TRBJ2-5; no reliable D call. The ends were cut back, 0 bases at V and 4 bases at J, with 3 bases in the middle. The CDR3 loop spans 12 amino acids. Germline V gives CDR1 SNHLY, CDR2 FYNNEI.

This clone was counted a few times. The J gene is TRBJ2-5, the V gene TRBV5-6; 7 bases line up with TRBD2. Germline V gene sequence: CDR1 SGHDT, CDR2 YYEEEE. The V and J ends lost 3 bases and 5 bases, in that order; junction bases with no gene match: 13. This CDR3 has 16 residues. CDR3 DNA sequence: TGTGCCAGCAGCTCCACAATCAGCGGGGCCCGGGAGACCCAGTACTTC. Amino acids: CASSSTISGARETQYF.

This rearrangement joins TRBV11-2 to TRBJ2-7; D not certain. Trimming took off 5 bases at V and 3 bases at J, with 14 bases between the two ends. CDR3 size: 14 residues. The germline gives CDR1 SGHAT, CDR2 FQNNGV. The CDR3 DNA reads as TGTGCCAGCAGCGCCTCATCAGTGGACTACGAGCAGTACTTC. Translation gives CASSASSVDYEQYF.

The chain joins TRBV2 to TRBJ2-3; 12 nucleotides align to TRBD1. Trimming took 3 bases from V and 7 from J; bases not matched to a gene: 5. The germline V gene encodes CDR1 SNHLY and CDR2 FYNNEI. The CDR3 is made up of 15 amino acids. The CDR3 nucleotides read TGTGCCAGCAGTGAGGGACAGGGGGCGAGGAATACGCAGTATTTT. Residues: CASSEGQGARNTQYF.

V gene TRBV5-1 combines with J gene TRBJ1-6; D remains ambiguous. V was pared by 4 bases and J by 5 bases, with 16 bases between. CDR3 length: 16 residues. CDR1 and CDR2 (germline): SGHRS, YFSETQ. The CDR3 loop is CASSPEGSSNNSPLHF. Here the CDR3 DNA reads TGCGCCAGCAGCCCGGAAGGAAGTAGCAATAATTCACCCCTCCACTTT.

This chain uses TRBV10-2 with TRBJ1-5; tentatively, D is TRBD1 (5 bases). The ends were cut back, 6 bases at V and 2 bases at J, with 14 bases in the middle. CDR1 is WSHSY and CDR2 is SAAADI in the germline V gene. The CDR3 has 15 amino acids. The CDR3 nucleotides read TGCGCCAGCAGCCTTACAGGAGTAGGCAATCAGCCCCAGCATTTT. This encodes CASSLTGVGNQPQHF.

This clone was observed once. The rearrangement uses TRBV5-1 and TRBJ1-2, with TRBD1 identical over 8 bases. Germline V gives CDR1 SGHRS, CDR2 YFSETQ. Trimming at V came to 5 bases and at J to 4 bases, leaving 7 bases not matched to a gene. There are 14 residues in the CDR3. As DNA, the CDR3 is TGCGCCAGCAGTACTACCGGGACAGGCTATGGCTACACCTTC. Protein product: CASSTTGTGYGYTF.

This sequence joins TRBV30 and TRBJ2-7; D ambiguous. V lost 3 bases to trimming and J lost 4 bases, with 19 bases between them. The length of the CDR3 is 15 residues. Looked up from germline, CDR1 is GTSNPN and CDR2 is SVGIG (reference sequence). Here the CDR3 DNA reads TGTGCCTGGAGCGCCCCCGGGCCGATCGGGTACGAGCAGTACTTC. This translates into CAWSAPGPIGYEQYF.

The chain has TRBV7-9 and TRBJ1-2, with 10 bases lining up with TRBD1. The CDR3 has 15 residues. V lost 5 bases to trimming and J lost 1 base; unmatched junction nucleotides: 4. Per the germline V gene, CDR1 is SEHNR and CDR2 is FQNEAQ (reference sequence). The CDR3 bases are TGTGCCAGCAGCCCCGGACAGGGGGTTAACTATGGCTACACCTTC. It specifies CASSPGQGVNYGYTF. The full variable domain, completed using reference TRBV7-9 and TRBJ1-2, is DTGVSQNPRHKITKRGQNVTFRCDPISEHNRLYWYRQTLGQGPEFLTYFQNEAQLEKSRLLSDRFSAERPKGSFSTLEIQRTEQGDSAMYLCASSPGQGVNYGYTFGSGTRLTVV.

The chain uses TRBV29-1 and TRBJ1-1; D remains ambiguous. CDR1 and CDR2 (germline): SQVTM, ANQGSEA. Trimming took 0 bases from V and 3 from J, leaving 8 bases between them. The CDR3 runs 13 residues. CDR3 nucleotide sequence: TGCAGCGTTGAAGAAAACGGGGACACTGAAGCTTTCTTT. Its translation: CSVEENGDTEAFF.